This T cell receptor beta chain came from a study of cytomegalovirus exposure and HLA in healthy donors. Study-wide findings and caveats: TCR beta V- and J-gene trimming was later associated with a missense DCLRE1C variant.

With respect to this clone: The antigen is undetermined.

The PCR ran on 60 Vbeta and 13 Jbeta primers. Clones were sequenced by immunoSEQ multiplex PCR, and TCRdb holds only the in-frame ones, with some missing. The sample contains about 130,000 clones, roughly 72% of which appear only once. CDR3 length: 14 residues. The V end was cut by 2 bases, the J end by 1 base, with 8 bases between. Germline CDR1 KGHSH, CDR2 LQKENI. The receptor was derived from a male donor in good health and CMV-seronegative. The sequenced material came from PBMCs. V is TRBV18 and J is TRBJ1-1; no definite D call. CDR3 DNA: TGTGCCAGCTCACCATCCGCCAGGAACACTGAAGCTTTCTTT. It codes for CASSPSARNTEAFF.